Reported below is one T cell receptor (beta chain). Its antigen is unknown. This sample was taken from a study of cytomegalovirus exposure and HLA in healthy donors. Notes on the study in general: An observed cluster of highly shared sequence variants was recorded as a likely sequencing artifact.

PCR used 60 Vbeta primers and 13 Jbeta primers. This table comes from immunoSEQ multiplex PCR, and its TCRdb copy is limited to in-frame clones, with some not included. Of about 98,000 clones listed, about 81% are singletons. Between the trimmed V and J ends, which lost 2 bases and 7 bases, there was a span of 18 bases. Germline loops: CDR1 SGDLS, CDR2 YYNGEE. The CDR3 consists of 15 residues. The rearrangement links TRBV9 to TRBJ1-1; possible D gene TRBD1, 6 bases. The sequence came from a man aged 40-49 years in good health and CMV-seronegative. The material sequenced was PBMCs. The CDR3 spells CASSVPPNRAGEAFF. CDR3 DNA sequence: TGTGCCAGCAGCGTCCCACCGAACAGGGCCGGTGAAGCTTTCTTT. Looking up the rest from reference TRBV9 and TRBJ1-1 gives the full variable domain: DSGVTQTPKHLITATGQRVTLRCSPRSGDLSVYWYQQSLDQGLQFLIQYYNGEERAKGNILERFSAQQFPDLHSELNLSSLELGDSALYFCASSVPPNRAGEAFFGQGTRLTVV.